The clone carrying this T cell receptor beta chain was counted a few times. Its antigen remains unknown. The data were taken from a study of T cell repertoires in aging, cancer and after chemotherapy. About the study: Pre- and post-chemotherapy samples were paired from glioblastoma patients treated with temozolomide-based therapy. Approximately 9 million TCR reads made up the full dataset.

TRB rearrangements spanning V, D and J were amplified using mixed TRB-A/B primers. Each CDR3 protein is one row after TCRdb ran MiXCR on the multiplex PCR reads. The sample yields 1,500 to 2,000 distinct CDR3 sequences, around 20% seen once. Peripheral blood genomic DNA, not sorted cells or RNA, was the template. Study findings and constraints: Immunological memory after chemotherapy cannot be judged from the repertoire data.

The sequenced sample consisted of blood. This TCR came from a human donor with a solid tumor.

The CDR3 loop is CASSLGGSGNTIYF. The CDR3, as DNA: TGTGCCAGCAGCTTGGGAGGCTCTGGAAACACCATATATTTT. The chain combines TRBV5-4 with TRBJ1-3; no firm D call. Germline V CDR1 and CDR2: SGHNT, YYREEE (reference sequence). This CDR3 has 14 amino acids. Trimming left V 0 bases short and J 0 bases short, with 4 bases between.